This T cell receptor beta chain was recovered during a study of CD8+ T cells in alopecia areata. Study results and caveats: Tofacitinib significantly lowered scalp clonality and expanded CD8+ clones among the top 100. Mouse data revealed clearer TCR sharing than patient data did, a gap possibly tied to HLA.

As for this clone: Its antigen is as yet unknown.

Following RNA extraction, reverse transcription yielded cDNA that acted as the sequencing template. Clones were sequenced by immunoSEQ multiplex PCR, and TCRdb holds only the in-frame ones, with some missing. This table has 95,000 to 120,000 clones, around three fifths appearing once. Treatment given: oral pan-JAK inhibitor, 5-10 mg twice daily. The authors sorted CD4+ and CD8+ T cells from PBMCs. The CDR3 is made up of 15 amino acids. Losses at the gene ends were 2 bases for V and 8 bases for J; bases not matched to a gene: 7. Germline-derived CDR1 and CDR2 are SGHNT and YYREEE (reference sequence). This receptor was taken from a human donor with alopecia areata. Sequencing used CD4+ T cells sorted from blood, obtained at week 24, from a patient treated with tofacitinib. This chain connects TRBV5-4 to TRBJ2-1, with 10 bases lining up with TRBD1. The DNA for the CDR3 is TGTGCCAGCAGCTTCCGGGACAGGGGTAATGATGAGCAGTTCTTC. Translating it yields CASSFRDRGNDEQFF.